These 20 T cell receptor beta chains were sequenced from one sample in a study of OX40 agonist ivuxolimab in advanced cancers. Using immunoSEQ multiplex PCR, the repertoire was profiled, and TCRdb retains in-frame clones only, with some absent. Here the sample spans roughly 59,000 clones, 81% being singletons. Sample: CD4+ or CD8+ T cells sorted from blood, taken in a trial of the OX40 agonist ivuxolimab. These receptor sequences come from an adult with an advanced solid tumor such as melanoma, head and neck, liver or kidney cancer.

In regard to this clone: At one of its ends the junction is not consistent with the germline gene, which may arise from a read error. The chain links TRBV6-1 to TRBJ1-4; TRBD1 matches 8 bases. The CDR3 extends over 17 amino acids. Germline values: CDR1 MNHNS, CDR2 SASEGT. The CDR3 DNA reads as TGTGCCCGCAGTGAAGCGGGCAGGGGGCTTAATAATGAAAAACTGTTTTTT. This translates into CARSEAGRGLNNEKLFF.

The chain couples TRBV19 to TRBJ1-4, with 8 bases aligning to TRBD1. Germline lookup yields CDR1 LNHDA and CDR2 SQIVND (reference sequence). With 9 bases clipped from V and 13 bases from J, the junction kept 31 bases outside the gene matches. The CDR3 is made up of 19 amino acids. CDR3 sequence: CASGTRDRGYSEESGGLFF. CDR3 DNA sequence: TGTGCCAGCGGAACTAGAGACAGGGGTTACAGCGAAGAGTCTGGGGGACTGTTTTTT.

The rearrangement links TRBV9 to TRBJ1-1; no firm D call. The V gene's germline CDR1 is SGDLS and CDR2 YYNGEE. CDR3 length equals 14 residues. The V gene lost 0 bases and the J gene lost 4 bases, with 10 bases spanning the gap. The CDR3, as DNA: TGTGCCAGCAGCGTAGGGAGGAGCCCCACTGAAGCTTTCTTT. Translating gives CASSVGRSPTEAFF. The full variable domain, in which reference TRBV9 and TRBJ1-1 provide the parts outside the CDR3, is DSGVTQTPKHLITATGQRVTLRCSPRSGDLSVYWYQQSLDQGLQFLIQYYNGEERAKGNILERFSAQQFPDLHSELNLSSLELGDSALYFCASSVGRSPTEAFFGQGTRLTVV.

This chain uses TRBV28 with TRBJ1-1; no definite D call. Germline lookup yields CDR1 MDHEN and CDR2 SYDVKM. Trimming took 5 bases from V and 1 from J, leaving 14 bases between them. The CDR3 contains 15 residues. The CDR3 DNA is TGTGCCAGCAGTCCCCTGAGACGAACGAACACTGAAGCTTTCTTT. Its translation: CASSPLRRTNTEAFF. Using reference TRBV28 and TRBJ1-1 for the parts outside the CDR3, the full variable domain is DVKVTQSSRYLVKRTGEKVFLECVQDMDHENMFWYRQDPGLGLRLIYFSYDVKMKEKGDIPEGYSVSREKKERFSLILESASTNQTSMYLCASSPLRRTNTEAFFGQGTRLTVV.

The rearrangement joins TRBV10-1 to TRBJ1-5; 7 bases line up with TRBD1. This CDR3 has 17 amino acids. The J segment lost 6 bases and the V segment lost 5 bases, leaving 16 bases of the junction unmatched. Germline CDR1 is WNHNN and CDR2 is SYGVQD (reference sequence). The chain's CDR3 is CASSFPADRESGQPQHF. CDR3 nucleotide sequence: TGCGCCAGCAGTTTCCCGGCCGACAGGGAGAGCGGTCAGCCCCAGCATTTT.

This chain joins TRBV7-2 and TRBJ2-3, with D perhaps matching TRBD2 (6 bases). This CDR3 has 15 amino acids. Germline loops: CDR1 SGHTA, CDR2 FQGNSA. The V end lost 2 bases, the J end lost 8 bases, and 17 bases lay between the germline ends. CDR3 sequence: CASSLRRGSGTTQYF. DNA for the CDR3: TGTGCCAGCAGCTTAAGGAGGGGATCCGGGACTACGCAGTATTTT.

The chain recombines TRBV6-5 with TRBJ1-1; D call uncertain. V was shortened by 7 bases and J by 8 bases, with 11 bases between the two germline ends. The CDR3 spans 11 residues. The V gene's germline CDR1 is MNHEY and CDR2 SVGAGI. The DNA for the CDR3 is TGTGCCAGCACTCGTCGAGGAGAAGCTTTCTTT. This gives the protein CASTRRGEAFF.

The rearrangement uses TRBV7-2 and TRBJ2-7; no clear D gene. CDR3 length equals 15 residues. Germline V gene lookup returns CDR1 SGHTA and CDR2 FQGNSA. Trimming stripped 1 base from V and 7 bases from J, with 17 bases between. Written as DNA, the CDR3 is TGTGCCAGCAGCTTAGGAGGCTATGGGGTTTTGGAGCAGTACTTC. It is translated as CASSLGGYGVLEQYF.

V usage is TRBV7-6 and J usage is TRBJ2-6, with TRBD1 matching 12 bases. Unmatched junction bases numbered 9, after V lost 4 bases and J lost 5 bases. Germline CDR1 is SGHVS and CDR2 is FNYEAQ. The CDR3 extends over 18 amino acids. CDR3 amino acids: CASSSTGTGGHRANVLTF. The CDR3 coding sequence is TGTGCCAGCAGCTCGACCGGGACAGGGGGCCATAGGGCCAACGTCCTGACTTTC.

The chain combines TRBV30 with TRBJ1-4; TRBD1 matches at 9 bases. The CDR3 extends over 14 amino acids. Germline V CDR1 and CDR2: GTSNPN, SVGIG (reference sequence). V lost 2 bases and J lost 7; bases outside the gene matches: 5. CDR3: CAWSNRGPGEKLFF. CDR3 DNA sequence: TGTGCCTGGAGTAACAGGGGGCCTGGTGAAAAACTGTTTTTT.

CDR3 protein: CASSWGQGRGNSPLHF. DNA of the CDR3: TGTGCCAGCAGCTGGGGTCAGGGACGAGGCAATTCACCCCTCCACTTT. V gene TRBV11-2 combines with J gene TRBJ1-6, with a possible D match to TRBD1 (5 bases). V was clipped by 4 bases and J by 7 bases, with 17 bases between them. The CDR3 is 16 residues long. CDR1 and CDR2 (germline): SGHAT, FQNNGV. The full variable domain, with the rest looked up from reference TRBV11-2 and TRBJ1-6, is EAGVAQSPRYKIIEKRQSVAFWCNPISGHATLYWYQQILGQGPKLLIQFQNNGVVDDSQLPKDRFSAERLKGVDSTLKIQPAKLEDSAVYLCASSWGQGRGNSPLHFGNGTRLTVT.

The V and J genes are TRBV6-6 and TRBJ1-6, with D unresolved. V gave up 4 bases and J gave up 8 bases, with 12 bases separating them. This CDR3 contains 14 residues. Germline V gene data show CDR1 as MNHNY and CDR2 as SVGAGI (reference sequence). CDR3: CASSSGGDYSPLHF. The CDR3 DNA reads as TGTGCCAGCAGTTCAGGCGGCGACTATTCACCCCTCCACTTT.

Here the CDR3 DNA reads TGCGCCAGCAGCCGAGGTCAGACAGGGGGAACTAATGAAAAACTGTTTTTT. This codes for CASSRGQTGGTNEKLFF. V and J are TRBV5-1 and TRBJ1-4, with 9 bases identical to TRBD1. Germline V lookup: CDR1 SGHRS, CDR2 YFSETQ. V shed 4 bases, J shed 1 base, and the junction held 8 bases outside the gene matches. The CDR3 contains 17 residues.

The V gene is TRBV9, the J gene TRBJ1-1; tentative D call: TRBD1 (5 bases). This CDR3 spans 14 amino acids. Trimming removed 3 bases from V and 2 bases from J, with 11 bases in between. The germline gives CDR1 SGDLS, CDR2 YYNGEE. The CDR3 bases are TGTGCCAGCAGCGCGGGACTCGTAAACACTGAAGCTTTCTTT. This gives the protein CASSAGLVNTEAFF.

As concerns this clone: A read error may account for a junction end that differs from germline. The rearrangement links TRBV7-7 to TRBJ2-7; D gene ambiguous. The CDR3 contains 13 residues. The germline V gene has CDR1 SSHAT and CDR2 FNYEAQ (reference sequence). DNA of the CDR3: TGTGCTAGCAGCTTAGAGCTTTCCCACGAGCAGTACTTC. Translating it yields CASSLELSHEQYF.

V and J are TRBV15 and TRBJ2-5; perhaps TRBD2 as D (6 bases). The length of the CDR3 is 14 residues. With 0 bases removed from V and 7 bases from J, the gap between germline ends came to 12 bases. Germline V gene data show CDR1 as LNHNV and CDR2 as YYDKDF (reference sequence). The CDR3 DNA follows: TGTGCCACCAGCAGAGATCGCGTGGGGGGGACCCAGTACTTC. Residues: CATSRDRVGGTQYF. Drawing the rest from reference TRBV15 and TRBJ2-5, the complete variable domain is DAMVIQNPRYQVTQFGKPVTLSCSQTLNHNVMYWYQQKSSQAPKLLFHYYDKDFNNEADTPDNFQSRRPNTSFCFLDIRSPGLGDTAMYLCATSRDRVGGTQYFGPGTRLLVL.

V usage is TRBV5-6 and J usage is TRBJ1-2, with TRBD1 identical over 7 bases. CDR1 is SGHDT and CDR2 is YYEEEE in the germline V gene. This CDR3 spans 13 amino acids. Trimming at V came to 5 bases and at J to 8 bases, leaving 9 bases not matched to a gene. The DNA for the CDR3 is TGTGCCAGCAGAACAGACAGGGCGGGCGGCTACACCTTC. This translates into CASRTDRAGGYTF.

The sample holds one count of this clone. This chain joins TRBV29-1 and TRBJ2-7; 9 bases agree with TRBD1. CDR3 length: 16 amino acids. Losses at the gene ends were 2 bases for V and 2 bases for J; bases not matched to a gene: 10. Germline V gives CDR1 SQVTM, CDR2 ANQGSEA. The CDR3 nucleotides are TGCAGCGTTGAACAACCCGGGACAGGGCTGACCTACGAGCAGTACTTC. Translating gives CSVEQPGTGLTYEQYF.

The rearrangement uses TRBV9 and TRBJ2-1, with TRBD2 matching over 8 bases. With V trimmed by 2 bases and J by 2 bases, 3 bases remained unmatched. The germline V gene has CDR1 SGDLS and CDR2 YYNGEE. This CDR3 has 15 amino acids. Here the CDR3 DNA reads TGTGCCAGCAGCGTTTCGGGGGGGACCTACAATGAGCAGTTCTTC. This codes for CASSVSGGTYNEQFF. Full variable domain (remainder filled in from reference TRBV9 and TRBJ2-1): DSGVTQTPKHLITATGQRVTLRCSPRSGDLSVYWYQQSLDQGLQFLIQYYNGEERAKGNILERFSAQQFPDLHSELNLSSLELGDSALYFCASSVSGGTYNEQFFGPGTRLTVL.

This clone was seen once. The V call is TRBV14, the J call TRBJ2-3; possible D gene TRBD2, 6 bases. The V end lost 1 base, the J end lost 6 bases, and 8 bases lay between the germline ends. This CDR3 contains 13 residues. Germline-derived CDR1 and CDR2 are SGHDN and FVKESK. The CDR3, as DNA: TGTGCCAGCAGCCAAGTCCGGGGGGATACGCAGTATTTT. Translated, it gives CASSQVRGDTQYF.